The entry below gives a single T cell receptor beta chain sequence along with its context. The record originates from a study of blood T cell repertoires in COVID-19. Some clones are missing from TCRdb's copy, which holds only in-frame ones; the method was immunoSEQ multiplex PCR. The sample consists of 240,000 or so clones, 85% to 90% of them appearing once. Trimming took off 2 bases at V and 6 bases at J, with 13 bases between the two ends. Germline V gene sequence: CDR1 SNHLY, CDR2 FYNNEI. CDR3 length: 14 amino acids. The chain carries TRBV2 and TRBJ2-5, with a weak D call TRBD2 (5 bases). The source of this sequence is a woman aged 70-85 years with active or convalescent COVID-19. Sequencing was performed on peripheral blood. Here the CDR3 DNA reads TGTGCCAGCAGTGAAAGGGCCCGGAGGCAGACCCAGTACTTC. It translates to CASSERARRQTQYF.